This TCR beta chain came from a study of cytomegalovirus exposure and HLA in healthy donors. Study-level information: Findings of an earlier analysis included roughly 110 million unique TCR beta sequences from some 190 million T cells. Study observations and caveats: It was reportedly the case that the classifier diagnosed cytomegalovirus status with high specificity and sensitivity.

PCR amplification relied on 60 Vbeta primers (plus 13 Jbeta primers). The assay was immunoSEQ multiplex PCR, and TCRdb's table has in-frame clones only and misses some. This table has 200,000 to 250,000 clones, 70% to 80% appearing once. Germline V gene lookup returns CDR1 SGHNT and CDR2 YYREEE (reference sequence). The V end was cut by 4 bases, the J end by 1 base, with 14 bases between. The length of the CDR3 is 15 residues. To note about this clone: What it binds is not known. Other DNA sequences of this sample code for an identical CDR3.

V is TRBV5-4 and J is TRBJ2-5; D is undetermined. The TCR was taken from a woman younger than 45 in good health and CMV-seronegative. Sample: PBMCs. CDR3 sequence: CASSAPAGFQETQYF. The CDR3 DNA is TGTGCCAGCAGCGCCCCCGCCGGTTTCCAAGAGACCCAGTACTTC.